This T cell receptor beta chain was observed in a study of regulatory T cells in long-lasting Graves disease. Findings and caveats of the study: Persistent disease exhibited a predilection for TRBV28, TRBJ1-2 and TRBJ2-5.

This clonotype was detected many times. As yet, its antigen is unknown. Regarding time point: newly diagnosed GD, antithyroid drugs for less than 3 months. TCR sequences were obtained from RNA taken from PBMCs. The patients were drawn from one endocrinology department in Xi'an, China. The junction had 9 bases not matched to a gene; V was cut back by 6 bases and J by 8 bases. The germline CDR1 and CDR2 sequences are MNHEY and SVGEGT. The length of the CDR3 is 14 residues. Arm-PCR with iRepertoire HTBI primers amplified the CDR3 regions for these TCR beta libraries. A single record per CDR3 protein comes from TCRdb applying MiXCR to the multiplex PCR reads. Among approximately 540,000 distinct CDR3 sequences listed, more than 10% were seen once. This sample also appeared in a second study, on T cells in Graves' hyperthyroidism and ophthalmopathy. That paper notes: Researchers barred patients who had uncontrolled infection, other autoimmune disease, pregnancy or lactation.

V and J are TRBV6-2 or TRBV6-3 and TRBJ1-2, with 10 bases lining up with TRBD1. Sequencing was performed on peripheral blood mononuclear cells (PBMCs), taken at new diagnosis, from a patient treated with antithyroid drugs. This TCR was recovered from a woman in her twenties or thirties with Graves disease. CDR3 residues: CASRQGQGLRGYTF. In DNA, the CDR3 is TGTGCCAGCAGGCAGGGACAGGGGTTAAGAGGCTACACCTTC.